This TCR beta chain emerged from a study of cytomegalovirus exposure and HLA in healthy donors. Overall study findings and caveats: The tendency of first-cohort TCR clusters to co-occur in the 100 to 150 validation repertoires was identified by a subsequent analysis.

Germline V lookup: CDR1 SGHDT, CDR2 YYEEEE. Deletions cut 1 base from V and 2 bases from J, with 11 bases between. The CDR3 spans 15 residues. Using immunoSEQ multiplex PCR, the repertoire was profiled, and TCRdb retains in-frame clones only, with some absent. The profile shows around 200,000 clones, around 81% of them singletons. Comments on this clone: What it binds is unknown.

Sequenced: PBMCs. The rearrangement links TRBV5-6 to TRBJ2-3, with D maybe TRBD2 (5 bases). The origin of this receptor is a woman aged 18-29 years in good health and CMV-seropositive. CDR3 sequence reads: CASSLLTGITDTQYF. The DNA of the CDR3 is TGTGCCAGCAGCTTGCTTACGGGGATCACAGATACGCAGTATTTT. The full variable domain, completed using reference TRBV5-6 and TRBJ2-3, is DAGVTQSPTHLIKTRGQQVTLRCSPKSGHDTVSWYQQALGQGPQFIFQYYEEEERQRGNFPDRFSGHQFPNYSSELNVNALLLGDSALYLCASSLLTGITDTQYFGPGTRLTVL.